The 3 T cell receptor beta chains below come from one sample, sequenced in a study of cytomegalovirus exposure and HLA in healthy donors. The study ran its PCR with 60 Vbeta and 13 Jbeta primers. Repertoires were generated with immunoSEQ multiplex PCR, while TCRdb's copy carries only in-frame clones and drops some. Of around 64,000 clones listed, around 70% are singletons. Input material: PBMCs. These TCRs come from a woman between 25 and 40 years old in good health and CMV-seropositive.

The rearrangement links TRBV15 to TRBJ1-1, with a tentative D call TRBD1 (6 bases). Trimming pared 5 bases from V and 4 bases from J, leaving 14 bases between. CDR1 is LNHNV and CDR2 is YYDKDF in the germline V gene (reference sequence). The CDR3 length is 14 residues. CDR3 sequence (DNA): TGTGCCACCAGCCCGGCGGACAGTGGCACTGAAGCTTTCTTT. Its protein product is CATSPADSGTEAFF.

The rearrangement links TRBV6-5 to TRBJ2-7; 9 bases fit TRBD2. The CDR3 has 14 residues. Germline V gene data show CDR1 as MNHEY and CDR2 as SVGAGI. The J segment lost 3 bases and the V segment lost 6 bases, leaving 6 bases of the junction unmatched. CDR3 residues: CASSISGSDYEQYF. DNA of the CDR3: TGTGCCAGCAGCATTAGCGGGAGTGACTACGAGCAGTACTTC.

The chain is built from TRBV4-1 and TRBJ2-7, with TRBD2 identical over 12 bases. Trimming removed 4 bases from V and 2 bases from J; junction bases left unmatched: 6. The CDR3 extends over 16 amino acids. Germline loops: CDR1 MGHRA, CDR2 YSYEKL. Here the CDR3 reads CASSLGTSGPAYEQYF. For the CDR3, the DNA is TGCGCCAGCAGCCTCGGGACTAGCGGGCCCGCCTACGAGCAGTACTTC.